This T cell receptor (beta chain) is from a study of blood T cell repertoires in COVID-19. About the research overall: Sites in the United States, Italy and Spain provided acute and convalescent COVID-19 samples. PBMCs, B-cell-depleted T cells, or T cells were the source of the cDNA or gDNA that made up the material.

In the original analysis: Counts of nucleated cells, estimated from reference gene primer amplification, were obtained. Some clones are missing from TCRdb's copy, which holds only in-frame ones; the method was immunoSEQ multiplex PCR. That table supplies the V and J calls and clone size; D and trimming were determined from the DNA. The repertoire consists of about 270,000 clones, with roughly 86% occurring once and the leading ten covering about 10%. Germline V gene lookup returns CDR1 LNHDA and CDR2 SQIVND (reference sequence). There are 14 residues in the CDR3. Trimming left V 3 bases short and J 2 bases short, with 9 bases between.

Sequencing was done on a sample of peripheral blood. The chain couples TRBV19 to TRBJ2-3; tentatively, D is TRBD2 (5 bases). The receptor was isolated from a man aged 40-50 years who had recovered from COVID-19. The CDR3 coding sequence is TGTGCCAGTAGTATCCGACTAACCACAGATACGCAGTATTTT. Amino acid sequence: CASSIRLTTDTQYF.